A single sample is the source of the 5 T cell receptor beta chains below, sequenced in a study of T-cell memory formation after mild COVID-19. One entry per CDR3 protein results from TCRdb running MiXCR on the 5' RACE reads. The data show 350,000 to 450,000 distinct CDR3 sequences, with 20% to 25% seen just once and about 10% held by the top ten. Sample: PBMCs or a T cell subset sorted from them (not recorded which). These receptors came from an adult woman who had mild COVID-19 (a few samples of this study predate the infection). Cell type and time point are not known.

The chain employs TRBV5-1 and TRBJ2-7, with D unclear. The V and J ends lost 4 bases and 4 bases respectively, with 18 bases between them. Germline V gene data show CDR1 as SGHRS and CDR2 as YFSETQ. This CDR3 has 15 residues. The CDR3 is CASSPDLLREYEQYF. CDR3 coding DNA: TGCGCCAGCAGCCCGGACCTATTAAGAGAGTACGAGCAGTACTTC.

The chain has TRBV6-5 and TRBJ2-1, with a weak D call TRBD2 (6 bases). V was pared by 0 bases and J by 4 bases, with 10 bases between. The CDR3 has 15 amino acids. Germline lookup yields CDR1 MNHEY and CDR2 SVGAGI. The CDR3 nucleotides read TGTGCCAGCAGTTACTCTAGCGGTGATTACAATGAGCAGTTCTTC. Translation gives CASSYSSGDYNEQFF.

This chain uses TRBV3-1 with TRBJ1-2, with D possibly TRBD1 on 6 matching bases. V lost 6 bases and J 11 bases, leaving 16 bases between the germline ends. Germline V gene sequence: CDR1 LGHDT, CDR2 YNNKEL (reference sequence). The CDR3 runs to 12 residues. The CDR3 region has the DNA TGTGCCAGCAGTTACAGGGATCTCATTTACACCTTC. Residues: CASSYRDLIYTF. The whole variable domain, filled in from reference TRBV3-1 and TRBJ1-2, reads DTAVSQTPKYLVTQMGNDKSIKCEQNLGHDTMYWYKQDSKKFLKIMFSYNNKELIINETVPNRFSPKSPDKAHLNLHINSLELGDSAVYFCASSYRDLIYTFGSGTRLTVV.

This clonotype has more than one count but fewer than ten. The V and J genes are TRBV6-1 and TRBJ2-7; unclear D gene. Deletions cut 3 bases from V and 6 bases from J, with 18 bases between. The germline CDR1 and CDR2 sequences are MNHNS and SASEGT. The CDR3 is 15 amino acids. The CDR3 protein is CASSDQTEPRTEQYF. CDR3 DNA sequence: TGTGCCAGCAGTGACCAGACGGAGCCGCGTACCGAGCAGTACTTC.

The V gene is TRBV12-3 or TRBV12-4, the J gene TRBJ2-3; D remains ambiguous. With 2 bases removed from V and 0 bases from J, the gap between germline ends came to 6 bases. The CDR3 covers 14 residues. The CDR3 DNA sequence: TGTGCCAGCAGTTTAACTGTAAGCACAGATACGCAGTATTTT. Protein sequence: CASSLTVSTDTQYF.